These T cell receptor beta chains were read from a single sample in a study of T cell repertoires in cytomegalovirus infection. Their antigens are not known. MiXCR, applied by TCRdb to the reads, yields one record per CDR3 protein. This table holds around 430,000 distinct CDR3 sequences, 42% found once. The sequencing here drew on cultured PBMCs, taken from culture after CMV antigen stimulation. The receptors were gathered from a human donor in good health (CMV status not recorded). Some clones in this sample may be carry-over from other donors' samples. CDR3s include the opening cysteine and the closing phenylalanine or tryptophan. D genes are given only for firm matches. Clone size is given for some rows only: seen once, a few or many times, or a class if the clone is expanded.

CDR3aa: CASSLSGGSGETQYF
CDR3nt: TGTGCCAGCAGCTTAAGCGGGGGCTCTGGGGAGACCCAGTACTTC
d_gene: TRBD2
j_gene: TRBJ2-5
len: 15
v_gene: TRBV7-2
abundance: few

CDR3aa: CASSPIGYEQYF
CDR3nt: TGTGCCAGCAGCCCAATAGGATACGAGCAGTACTTC
d_gene: NA
j_gene: TRBJ2-7
len: 12
v_gene: TRBV7-2
abundance: few

CDR3aa: CASSLAPGAVYNSPLHF
CDR3nt: TGTGCCAGCAGCTTAGCTCCGGGGGCGGTCTATAATTCACCCCTCCACTTT
d_gene: NA
j_gene: TRBJ1-6
len: 17
v_gene: TRBV7-9
abundance: NA

CDR3aa: CASSFRGGMFSTDTQYF
CDR3nt: TGTGCCAGCAGCTTTCGCGGGGGAATGTTTAGCACAGATACGCAGTATTTT
d_gene: TRBD2
j_gene: TRBJ2-3
len: 17
v_gene: TRBV7-2
abundance: many

CDR3aa: CASSQNGQDYGYTF
CDR3nt: TGTGCCAGCAGCCAAAACGGACAGGATTATGGCTACACCTTC
d_gene: TRBD1
j_gene: TRBJ1-2
len: 14
v_gene: TRBV3-1
abundance: once

CDR3aa: CASKDSAHTEAFF
CDR3nt: TGTGCCAGCAAAGACAGCGCGCACACTGAAGCTTTCTTT
d_gene: NA
j_gene: TRBJ1-1
len: 13
v_gene: TRBV27
abundance: NA

CDR3aa: CSASLGGRETQYF
CDR3nt: TGCAGTGCTAGCCTGGGGGGCCGGGAGACCCAGTACTTC
d_gene: NA
j_gene: TRBJ2-5
len: 13
v_gene: TRBV20-1
abundance: NA

CDR3aa: CASSPRTGGLHEQYF
CDR3nt: TGCGCCAGCAGCCCCCGGACAGGAGGTCTCCACGAGCAGTACTTC
d_gene: TRBD1
j_gene: TRBJ2-7
len: 15
v_gene: TRBV5-1
abundance: NA

CDR3aa: CASSPQGAVDYGYTF
CDR3nt: TGTGCCAGCAGCCCTCAGGGGGCGGTAGACTATGGCTACACCTTC
d_gene: TRBD1
j_gene: TRBJ1-2
len: 15
v_gene: TRBV7-2
abundance: few

CDR3aa: CASSLSDKGGNEQFF
CDR3nt: TGTGCCAGCAGTTTATCCGACAAGGGAGGCAATGAGCAGTTCTTC
d_gene: NA
j_gene: TRBJ2-1
len: 15
v_gene: TRBV28
abundance: few

CDR3aa: CASSQGTDSYNEQFF
CDR3nt: TGCGCCAGCAGCCAAGGGACAGACAGCTACAATGAGCAGTTCTTC
d_gene: NA
j_gene: TRBJ2-1
len: 15
v_gene: TRBV4-1
abundance: NA

CDR3aa: CASATGAATDTQYF
CDR3nt: TGTGCCAGTGCCACAGGGGCCGCCACAGATACGCAGTATTTT
d_gene: TRBD1
j_gene: TRBJ2-3
len: 14
v_gene: TRBV27
abundance: NA

CDR3aa: CASSSPTLLYEQYF
CDR3nt: TGTGCCAGCAGCTCGCCCACTCTTTTGTACGAGCAGTACTTC
d_gene: NA
j_gene: TRBJ2-7
len: 14
v_gene: TRBV7-2
abundance: NA

CDR3aa: CASSISAGRNSNQPQHF
CDR3nt: TGTGCCAGTAGTATTTCAGCAGGGAGAAATAGCAATCAGCCCCAGCATTTT
d_gene: NA
j_gene: TRBJ1-5
len: 17
v_gene: TRBV19
abundance: few

CDR3aa: CASSSFGTSGPNEQFF
CDR3nt: TGTGCCAGCAGCTCATTTGGGACTAGCGGGCCCAATGAGCAGTTCTTC
d_gene: TRBD2
j_gene: TRBJ2-1
len: 16
v_gene: TRBV7-6
abundance: NA

CDR3aa: CATSRDWRAGLYYGYTF
CDR3nt: TGTGCCACCAGCAGAGATTGGAGGGCAGGTTTATACTATGGCTACACCTTC
d_gene: NA
j_gene: TRBJ1-2
len: 17
v_gene: TRBV15
abundance: NA

CDR3aa: CASSPSPLRPTNEKLFF
CDR3nt: TGTGCCAGCAGCCCCAGCCCCCTCCGGCCAACTAATGAAAAACTGTTTTTT
d_gene: NA
j_gene: TRBJ1-4
len: 17
v_gene: TRBV7-2
abundance: NA

CDR3aa: CASSLMVAGDNEQFF
CDR3nt: TGTGCCAGCAGCTTAATGGTAGCGGGAGACAATGAGCAGTTCTTC
d_gene: TRBD2
j_gene: TRBJ2-1
len: 15
v_gene: TRBV7-2
abundance: NA

CDR3aa: CAIRANGVVSPLHF
CDR3nt: TGTGCCATCAGAGCGAACGGGGTCGTTTCACCCCTCCACTTT
d_gene: NA
j_gene: TRBJ1-6
len: 14
v_gene: TRBV10-3
abundance: few

CDR3aa: CASSVRIGGSQYF
CDR3nt: TGTGCCAGCAGCGTTAGGATAGGGGGATCGCAGTATTTT
d_gene: NA
j_gene: TRBJ2-3
len: 13
v_gene: TRBV9
abundance: NA

CDR3aa: CASSIPGGAQYF
CDR3nt: TGTGCCAGCAGCATACCGGGGGGTGCGCAGTATTTT
d_gene: TRBD2
j_gene: TRBJ2-3
len: 12
v_gene: TRBV7-8
abundance: NA

CDR3aa: CASGSPTRAYNEQFF
CDR3nt: TGTGCCAGCGGGTCCCCCACGCGGGCCTACAATGAGCAGTTCTTC
d_gene: NA
j_gene: TRBJ2-1
len: 15
v_gene: TRBV28
abundance: NA

CDR3aa: CASSIAGTSGRAGSYEQYF
CDR3nt: TGCGCCAGCAGCATCGCCGGGACTAGCGGGAGGGCCGGATCGTACGAGCAGTACTTC
d_gene: TRBD2
j_gene: TRBJ2-7
len: 19
v_gene: TRBV4-1
abundance: NA

CDR3aa: CASSLEGQPTDTQYF
CDR3nt: TGTGCCAGCAGCTTAGAAGGACAGCCCACAGATACGCAGTATTTT
d_gene: NA
j_gene: TRBJ2-3
len: 15
v_gene: TRBV11-2
abundance: NA

CDR3aa: CATSASGYSFNQPQHF
CDR3nt: TGTGCCACCAGTGCGTCAGGGTACTCCTTTAATCAGCCCCAGCATTTT
d_gene: NA
j_gene: TRBJ1-5
len: 16
v_gene: TRBV24-1
abundance: once

CDR3aa: CASSRIWDPGDEQYF
CDR3nt: TGTGCCAGCAGCCGAATATGGGACCCAGGGGACGAGCAGTACTTC
d_gene: NA
j_gene: TRBJ2-7
len: 15
v_gene: TRBV5-6
abundance: NA

CDR3aa: CASSFRGQPLEQYF
CDR3nt: TGTGCCAGCAGCTTTCGGGGACAACCCCTCGAGCAGTACTTC
d_gene: NA
j_gene: TRBJ2-7
len: 14
v_gene: TRBV7-2
abundance: NA

CDR3aa: CSVRDGPYEQYF
CDR3nt: TGCAGCGTTCGGGACGGACCCTACGAGCAGTACTTC
d_gene: NA
j_gene: TRBJ2-7
len: 12
v_gene: TRBV29-1
abundance: NA

CDR3aa: CASSSNSAGGSNTGELFF
CDR3nt: TGTGCCAGCAGCTCAAATAGCGCCGGAGGTTCGAACACCGGGGAGCTGTTTTTT
d_gene: NA
j_gene: TRBJ2-2
len: 18
v_gene: TRBV7-2
abundance: many

CDR3aa: CASSLASGLTDTQYF
CDR3nt: TGTGCCAGCAGCTTGGCTAGCGGGCTGACAGATACGCAGTATTTT
d_gene: TRBD2
j_gene: TRBJ2-3
len: 15
v_gene: TRBV7-2
abundance: few

CDR3aa: CASSLRTGTSGSYEQYF
CDR3nt: TGTGCCAGCAGCTTACGGACCGGGACTAGCGGGAGCTACGAGCAGTACTTC
d_gene: TRBD2
j_gene: TRBJ2-7
len: 17
v_gene: TRBV7-9
abundance: few

CDR3aa: CASKDRPGDRGTEAFF
CDR3nt: TGCGCCAGCAAGGACAGACCGGGGGACAGGGGAACTGAAGCTTTCTTT
d_gene: TRBD1
j_gene: TRBJ1-1
len: 16
v_gene: TRBV4-1
abundance: few

CDR3aa: CASSDRGRGTEQFF
CDR3nt: TGTGCCAGCAGTGACAGGGGGCGAGGGACTGAGCAGTTCTTC
d_gene: TRBD1
j_gene: TRBJ2-1
len: 14
v_gene: TRBV2
abundance: NA

CDR3aa: CASRKEGVLADTQYF
CDR3nt: TGTGCCAGCAGGAAGGAGGGGGTACTCGCAGATACGCAGTATTTT
d_gene: NA
j_gene: TRBJ2-3
len: 15
v_gene: TRBV12-3/TRBV12-4
abundance: few

CDR3aa: CASTRGQGYEKLFF
CDR3nt: TGTGCCAGCACCAGGGGACAGGGCTACGAAAAACTGTTTTTT
d_gene: TRBD1
j_gene: TRBJ1-4
len: 14
v_gene: TRBV12-3/TRBV12-4
abundance: few

CDR3aa: CATSDFRMSRGGPRTDTQYF
CDR3nt: TGTGCCACCAGTGATTTTAGGATGTCCCGAGGGGGGCCCCGCACAGATACGCAGTATTTT
d_gene: NA
j_gene: TRBJ2-3
len: 20
v_gene: TRBV24-1
abundance: NA

CDR3aa: CASSLYFDRSDTQYF
CDR3nt: TGTGCCAGCTCCCTCTACTTCGACAGGTCAGATACGCAGTATTTT
d_gene: NA
j_gene: TRBJ2-3
len: 15
v_gene: TRBV18
abundance: NA

CDR3aa: CASSLADYYNEQFF
CDR3nt: TGTGCCAGCAGTTTAGCGGACTACTACAATGAGCAGTTCTTC
d_gene: NA
j_gene: TRBJ2-1
len: 14
v_gene: TRBV12-3/TRBV12-4
abundance: few

CDR3aa: CASSQIPGQFPNEQFF
CDR3nt: TGCGCCAGCAGCCAAATTCCGGGACAGTTCCCCAATGAGCAGTTCTTC
d_gene: TRBD1
j_gene: TRBJ2-1
len: 16
v_gene: TRBV4-3
abundance: NA

CDR3aa: CASSLRTGYTEAFF
CDR3nt: TGTGCCAGCAGTCTCCGAACAGGCTACACTGAAGCTTTCTTT
d_gene: NA
j_gene: TRBJ1-1
len: 14
v_gene: TRBV6-2/TRBV6-3
abundance: few

CDR3aa: CASSQDLGGYTF
CDR3nt: TGCGCCAGCAGCCAAGATCTTGGTGGCTACACCTTC
d_gene: NA
j_gene: TRBJ1-2
len: 12
v_gene: TRBV4-1
abundance: NA

CDR3aa: CSVGDRTQETQYF
CDR3nt: TGCAGCGTTGGGGACAGGACCCAAGAGACCCAGTACTTC
d_gene: TRBD1
j_gene: TRBJ2-5
len: 13
v_gene: TRBV29-1
abundance: NA